Each of the 32 T cell receptor beta chains below was sequenced from the same sample in a study of pediatric ulcerative colitis. Repertoires were generated with immunoSEQ multiplex PCR, while TCRdb's copy carries only in-frame clones and drops some. Of 40,000 to 60,000 clones detected, about 78% appear once; the ten largest clones hold around 3.5%. The rectum was sampled with one to two pinch biopsies at colonoscopy. Specimen: gut tissue. The receptors derive from a girl aged 5 to 17 with moderate ulcerative colitis.

This clone occurred a few times. The chain uses TRBV19 and TRBJ2-3, with D maybe TRBD2 (6 bases). The CDR3 loop spans 14 amino acids. Trimming pared 3 bases from V and 6 bases from J, leaving 13 bases between. Germline assignment: CDR1 LNHDA and CDR2 SQIVND (reference sequence). DNA of the CDR3: TGTGCCAGTAGTATCCAGCGGGCTTTGGATACGCAGTATTTT. The encoded protein is CASSIQRALDTQYF.

The V call is TRBV28, the J call TRBJ2-7, with D uncertain. Looked up from germline, CDR1 is MDHEN and CDR2 is SYDVKM. The CDR3 covers 13 residues. V lost 4 bases, J lost 0 bases, and 7 bases lay in between. CDR3 nucleotides: TGTGCCAGCAGTTACTGGAGCTCCTACGAGCAGTACTTC. Translating gives CASSYWSSYEQYF.

The chain has TRBV5-1 and TRBJ1-1, with D possibly matching TRBD1 (6 bases). This CDR3 is 15 amino acids long. Germline V lookup: CDR1 SGHRS, CDR2 YFSETQ. Trimming shortened V by 3 bases and J by 3 bases, and 15 bases separated the two germline ends. The CDR3 DNA reads TGCGCCAGCAGCTCCGGGGCGGGGGGCTACACTGAAGCTTTCTTT. Translated: CASSSGAGGYTEAFF.

This chain joins TRBV30 and TRBJ2-1; 7 bases match TRBD2. The CDR3 is 15 residues long. The germline V gene encodes CDR1 GTSNPN and CDR2 SVGIG (reference sequence). V shed 2 bases and J 5 bases; nucleotides not matched to a gene: 9. CDR3 sequence (DNA): TGTGCCTGGAGTAGGGCCGGGAGGAGCGACAATGAGCAGTTCTTC. This encodes CAWSRAGRSDNEQFF.

The rearrangement joins TRBV13 to TRBJ1-6; D possibly corresponds to TRBD1 (5 bases). The length of the CDR3 is 16 residues. The V end lost 1 base, the J end lost 2 bases, and 9 bases lay between the germline ends. CDR1 is PRHDT and CDR2 is FYEKMQ in the germline V gene (reference sequence). CDR3 DNA sequence: TGTGCCAGCAGCTTAGACAGGCAAACCTATAATTCACCCCTCCACTTT. This encodes CASSLDRQTYNSPLHF.

The genes are TRBV5-1 and TRBJ1-6; D ambiguous. The CDR3 spans 15 residues. V was clipped by 0 bases and J by 7 bases, with 11 bases between them. Germline V lookup: CDR1 SGHRS, CDR2 YFSETQ. The DNA for the CDR3 is TGCGCCAGCAGCTTGGAACCGGGCCAGAATTCACCCCTCCACTTT. It translates to CASSLEPGQNSPLHF.

The chain couples TRBV20-1 to TRBJ2-3; maybe TRBD1 (6 bases). Deletions cut 6 bases from V and 9 bases from J, with 10 bases between. CDR1 and CDR2 from the germline V gene are DFQATT and SNEGSKA (reference sequence). This CDR3 is built from 10 residues. The CDR3 DNA is TGCAGTGCCATCACAGGGACGCAGTATTTT. Protein sequence: CSAITGTQYF.

J is TRBJ2-1 and V is TRBV5-5, with D uncertain. V was trimmed by 3 bases and J by 6 bases, leaving 19 bases between them. This CDR3 contains 16 residues. In germline, CDR1 is SGHKS, CDR2 YYEKEE (reference sequence). CDR3 region: CASSSPTPRLGNEQFF. The DNA of the CDR3 is TGTGCCAGCAGCTCCCCGACTCCCAGATTGGGCAATGAGCAGTTCTTC.

Only one count was recorded for this clone. The V call is TRBV10-3, the J call TRBJ2-3; D tentatively fits TRBD1 or TRBD2 (5 bases each). Trimming removed 3 bases at V and 2 bases at J, with 15 bases between. The germline gives CDR1 ENHRY, CDR2 SYGVKD. CDR3 length: 16 residues. CDR3: CAISDRGAIDTDTQYF. In DNA form, the CDR3 reads TGTGCCATCAGTGATAGAGGGGCCATAGACACAGATACGCAGTATTTT.

A few counts support this clone. The chain combines TRBV28 with TRBJ1-5; D not resolved. The CDR3 consists of 16 residues. CDR1 and CDR2 from the germline V gene are MDHEN and SYDVKM. V lost 5 bases to trimming and J lost 7 bases, with 21 bases between them. The CDR3 DNA is TGTGCCAGCAGTCCGGACCATGGGAAAGGTGTGCAGCCCCAGCATTTT. It translates to CASSPDHGKGVQPQHF.

This sequence joins TRBV19 and TRBJ2-1; D call uncertain. Germline V CDR1 and CDR2: LNHDA, SQIVND (reference sequence). V dropped 5 bases and J dropped 6 bases, with 11 bases sitting between them. This CDR3 is 13 amino acids long. The CDR3 is CASSGSGPNEQFF. CDR3 in DNA: TGTGCCAGTAGTGGCTCCGGACCCAATGAGCAGTTCTTC.

The chain couples TRBV29-1 to TRBJ2-3; D might be TRBD1 (5 bases). The V and J ends lost 6 bases and 2 bases respectively, with 12 bases between them. The CDR3 is 13 amino acids. The germline V gene has CDR1 SQVTM and CDR2 ANQGSEA. CDR3 DNA sequence: TGCAGCGTCTACAGGATACTCACAGATACGCAGTATTTT. Protein: CSVYRILTDTQYF.

This clone was observed a handful of times. The V gene is TRBV28, the J gene TRBJ1-2, with D perhaps matching TRBD1 (5 bases). With 5 bases removed from V and 5 bases from J, the gap between germline ends came to 15 bases. The CDR3 contains 14 residues. CDR1 is MDHEN, CDR2 SYDVKM, per germline. The CDR3 region has the DNA TGTGCCAGCAGTCCCGGGGACGGCGGGTATGGCTACACCTTC. It encodes CASSPGDGGYGYTF.

V is TRBV27 and J is TRBJ2-7; D is possibly TRBD2 (7 bases). This CDR3 is 13 amino acids long. Per germline, CDR1 MNHEY and CDR2 SMNVEV (reference sequence). V was cut by 2 bases and J by 5 bases, with 10 bases left in between. DNA of the CDR3: TGTGCCAGCAGTTTAGTAGGGGGGGACGAGCAGTACTTC. It is translated as CASSLVGGDEQYF.

The gene calls are TRBV2 and TRBJ2-1; no clear D. V lost 0 bases and J lost 2, with 8 bases in between. The CDR3 covers 15 residues. Germline V gene sequence: CDR1 SNHLY, CDR2 FYNNEI. The CDR3 bases are TGTGCCAGCAGTGAAGCTGCCCTCACCTACAATGAGCAGTTCTTC. Amino acids: CASSEAALTYNEQFF.

This clone came up once. CDR3 amino acids: CASSLEGRYNEQFF. The CDR3 coding sequence is TGTGCCAGCAGCTTAGAAGGCAGGTACAATGAGCAGTTCTTC. The chain uses TRBV13 and TRBJ2-1; D not certain. The V and J ends lost 1 base and 4 bases respectively, with 8 bases between them. The CDR3 has 14 residues. Germline values: CDR1 PRHDT, CDR2 FYEKMQ (reference sequence).

This clone was detected only once. The chain uses TRBV6-1 and TRBJ2-1, with D unresolved. Trimming removed 4 bases from V and 9 bases from J, with 10 bases in between. Germline CDR1 and CDR2: MNHNS and SASEGT. The CDR3 has 12 amino acids. CDR3 sequence: CASSGWWSEQFF. The CDR3 DNA is TGTGCCAGCAGTGGTTGGTGGAGTGAGCAGTTCTTC.

The V gene is TRBV5-3, the J gene TRBJ2-7, with TRBD2 matching over 12 bases. TRBV5-3 is an ORF for which the function is uncertain. V trimming: 1 base; J trimming: 4 bases; junction bases outside the gene matches: 9. CDR3 length: 17 residues. The CDR3 DNA sequence: TGTGCCAGAAGCTTGTCCCCACTAGCGGGGGGAAGGTACGAGCAGTACTTC. Amino acid sequence: CARSLSPLAGGRYEQYF.

V usage is TRBV10-3 and J usage is TRBJ2-1, with D perhaps given as TRBD1 or TRBD2 (5 bases each). The germline V gene has CDR1 ENHRY and CDR2 SYGVKD. V dropped 11 bases and J dropped 6 bases, with 29 bases sitting between them. This CDR3 has 17 residues. CDR3 sequence reads: CASTRGQGWGSPNEQFF. The CDR3 DNA reads TGTGCCTCAACCAGAGGGCAGGGCTGGGGGTCGCCCAATGAGCAGTTCTTC.

This clone has only one observation. The rearrangement joins TRBV30 to TRBJ2-1; TRBD2 matches at 8 bases. After removal of 1 base from V and 1 base from J, the junction contained 9 bases not matched to a gene. This CDR3 contains 17 residues. Germline-derived CDR1 and CDR2 are GTSNPN and SVGIG (reference sequence). CDR3: CAWSEEAGALSYNEQFF. In DNA, the CDR3 is TGTGCCTGGAGTGAAGAAGCGGGGGCCCTATCCTACAATGAGCAGTTCTTC.

This clone was counted between two and nine times. The chain links TRBV6-1 to TRBJ2-7, with D hard to call. The CDR3 length is 12 residues. The ends were cut back, 7 bases at V and 2 bases at J, with 9 bases in the middle. Germline V gene sequence: CDR1 MNHNS, CDR2 SASEGT. The CDR3 protein is CASILDPYEQYF. The DNA of the CDR3 is TGTGCCAGCATCTTAGACCCCTACGAGCAGTACTTC.

The rearrangement uses TRBV20-1 and TRBJ2-1, with D possibly TRBD1 on 6 matching bases. The ends were cut back, 3 bases at V and 8 bases at J, with 8 bases in the middle. Germline V CDR1 and CDR2: DFQATT, SNEGSKA (reference sequence). The CDR3 runs 11 residues. CDR3 amino acids: CSASTGYEQFF. The DNA of the CDR3 is TGCAGTGCTAGTACAGGGTATGAGCAGTTCTTC.

This clone was detected only a few times. The rearrangement uses TRBV5-4 and TRBJ1-2; no firm D call. Per the germline V gene, CDR1 is SGHNT and CDR2 is YYREEE (reference sequence). This CDR3 has 14 residues. V was pared by 0 bases and J by 6 bases, with 12 bases between. CDR3 sequence: CASSLAEGRNGYTF. The CDR3 region has the DNA TGTGCCAGCAGCTTGGCCGAGGGTCGGAATGGCTACACCTTC. Using reference TRBV5-4 and TRBJ1-2 for the parts outside the CDR3, the full variable domain is ETGVTQSPTHLIKTRGQQVTLRCSSQSGHNTVSWYQQALGQGPQFIFQYYREEENGRGNFPPRFSGLQFPNYSSELNVNALELDDSALYLCASSLAEGRNGYTFGSGTRLTVV.

The chain is built from TRBV5-4 and TRBJ1-1, with D unresolved. The CDR3 has 14 amino acids. Trimming left V 0 bases short and J 4 bases short, with 10 bases between. Germline loops: CDR1 SGHNT, CDR2 YYREEE (reference sequence). The CDR3 bases are TGTGCCAGCAGCTTGGCGGGTCAGGTCACTGAAGCTTTCTTT. It specifies CASSLAGQVTEAFF.

This clone was seen only a few times. The chain is built from TRBV15 and TRBJ1-6, with D hard to call. This CDR3 has 13 amino acids. CDR1 LNHNV and CDR2 YYDKDF come from the germline V gene (reference sequence). Trimming pared 3 bases from V and 7 bases from J, leaving 7 bases between. This CDR3 reads CATSRTGNSPLHF. In nucleotides, the CDR3 is TGTGCCACCAGCAGGACCGGCAATTCACCCCTCCACTTT.

The chain joins TRBV27 to TRBJ2-7; D could derive from TRBD1 or TRBD2 (5 bases each). The CDR3 contains 13 residues. Germline CDR1 is MNHEY and CDR2 is SMNVEV (reference sequence). Trimming cost V 6 bases and J 2 bases, with 11 bases left between them. The CDR3 region is CASRGDGTYEQYF. CDR3 nucleotides: TGTGCCAGCAGGGGGGACGGAACCTACGAGCAGTACTTC.

V usage is TRBV5-1 and J usage is TRBJ2-1, with 13 bases aligning to TRBD2. CDR1 is SGHRS, CDR2 YFSETQ, per germline. J gave up 10 bases and V 5 bases, and 9 bases lay outside the gene matches. The CDR3 length is 15 residues. The chain's CDR3 is CASRSGTSGIGEQFF. The CDR3 DNA follows: TGCGCCAGCAGATCCGGGACTAGCGGGATAGGGGAGCAGTTCTTC.

The rearrangement joins TRBV7-8 to TRBJ1-5; D may be TRBD1 (5 bases). The CDR3 covers 17 residues. Deletions cut 5 bases from V and 2 bases from J, with 19 bases between. Germline V lookup: CDR1 SGHVS, CDR2 FQNEAQ. CDR3 sequence: CASSQSSWGDGNQPQHF. DNA of the CDR3: TGTGCCAGCAGCCAATCCTCTTGGGGGGACGGCAATCAGCCCCAGCATTTT.

This clone was picked up one time. The chain recombines TRBV2 with TRBJ2-7; 7 bases line up with TRBD1. After removal of 6 bases from V and 5 bases from J, the junction contained 4 bases not matched to a gene. The CDR3 extends over 12 amino acids. CDR1 is SNHLY and CDR2 is FYNNEI in the germline V gene. The CDR3 nucleotides read TGTGCCAGCAGACAGGGGTTCCACGAGCAGTACTTC. This codes for CASRQGFHEQYF.

CDR3 sequence: CASSQDPGLAGAHEQYF. CDR3 DNA sequence: TGTGCCAGCAGCCAAGATCCCGGACTAGCGGGGGCCCACGAGCAGTACTTC. The V and J genes are TRBV4-2 and TRBJ2-7; TRBD2 aligns across 13 bases. The CDR3 sequence is 17 residues long. Germline CDR1 reads LGHNA; CDR2 reads YNFKEQ. Unmatched junction bases numbered 7, after V lost 0 bases and J lost 5 bases.

The chain carries TRBV19 and TRBJ2-5; D possibly corresponds to TRBD1 (5 bases). CDR1 is LNHDA and CDR2 is SQIVND in the germline V gene (reference sequence). The CDR3 contains 13 residues. Deletions cut 7 bases from V and 0 bases from J, with 9 bases between. The CDR3 here is CASMGRNQETQYF. The CDR3 DNA sequence: TGTGCCAGTATGGGGCGAAACCAAGAGACCCAGTACTTC.

This chain joins TRBV2 and TRBJ2-7; TRBD1 aligns across 9 bases. V gave up 4 bases and J gave up 3 bases; unmatched junction bases: 7. Germline-derived CDR1 and CDR2 are SNHLY and FYNNEI. The CDR3 loop spans 15 amino acids. CDR3: CASSVTGGLHYEQYF. In DNA form, the CDR3 reads TGTGCCAGCAGTGTTACAGGGGGCTTACACTACGAGCAGTACTTC. The variable domain in full, completed from reference TRBV2 and TRBJ2-7, reads EPEVTQTPSHQVTQMGQEVILRCVPISNHLYFYWYRQILGQKVEFLVSFYNNEISEKSEIFDDQFSVERPDGSNFTLKIRSTKLEDSAMYFCASSVTGGLHYEQYFGPGTRLTVT.